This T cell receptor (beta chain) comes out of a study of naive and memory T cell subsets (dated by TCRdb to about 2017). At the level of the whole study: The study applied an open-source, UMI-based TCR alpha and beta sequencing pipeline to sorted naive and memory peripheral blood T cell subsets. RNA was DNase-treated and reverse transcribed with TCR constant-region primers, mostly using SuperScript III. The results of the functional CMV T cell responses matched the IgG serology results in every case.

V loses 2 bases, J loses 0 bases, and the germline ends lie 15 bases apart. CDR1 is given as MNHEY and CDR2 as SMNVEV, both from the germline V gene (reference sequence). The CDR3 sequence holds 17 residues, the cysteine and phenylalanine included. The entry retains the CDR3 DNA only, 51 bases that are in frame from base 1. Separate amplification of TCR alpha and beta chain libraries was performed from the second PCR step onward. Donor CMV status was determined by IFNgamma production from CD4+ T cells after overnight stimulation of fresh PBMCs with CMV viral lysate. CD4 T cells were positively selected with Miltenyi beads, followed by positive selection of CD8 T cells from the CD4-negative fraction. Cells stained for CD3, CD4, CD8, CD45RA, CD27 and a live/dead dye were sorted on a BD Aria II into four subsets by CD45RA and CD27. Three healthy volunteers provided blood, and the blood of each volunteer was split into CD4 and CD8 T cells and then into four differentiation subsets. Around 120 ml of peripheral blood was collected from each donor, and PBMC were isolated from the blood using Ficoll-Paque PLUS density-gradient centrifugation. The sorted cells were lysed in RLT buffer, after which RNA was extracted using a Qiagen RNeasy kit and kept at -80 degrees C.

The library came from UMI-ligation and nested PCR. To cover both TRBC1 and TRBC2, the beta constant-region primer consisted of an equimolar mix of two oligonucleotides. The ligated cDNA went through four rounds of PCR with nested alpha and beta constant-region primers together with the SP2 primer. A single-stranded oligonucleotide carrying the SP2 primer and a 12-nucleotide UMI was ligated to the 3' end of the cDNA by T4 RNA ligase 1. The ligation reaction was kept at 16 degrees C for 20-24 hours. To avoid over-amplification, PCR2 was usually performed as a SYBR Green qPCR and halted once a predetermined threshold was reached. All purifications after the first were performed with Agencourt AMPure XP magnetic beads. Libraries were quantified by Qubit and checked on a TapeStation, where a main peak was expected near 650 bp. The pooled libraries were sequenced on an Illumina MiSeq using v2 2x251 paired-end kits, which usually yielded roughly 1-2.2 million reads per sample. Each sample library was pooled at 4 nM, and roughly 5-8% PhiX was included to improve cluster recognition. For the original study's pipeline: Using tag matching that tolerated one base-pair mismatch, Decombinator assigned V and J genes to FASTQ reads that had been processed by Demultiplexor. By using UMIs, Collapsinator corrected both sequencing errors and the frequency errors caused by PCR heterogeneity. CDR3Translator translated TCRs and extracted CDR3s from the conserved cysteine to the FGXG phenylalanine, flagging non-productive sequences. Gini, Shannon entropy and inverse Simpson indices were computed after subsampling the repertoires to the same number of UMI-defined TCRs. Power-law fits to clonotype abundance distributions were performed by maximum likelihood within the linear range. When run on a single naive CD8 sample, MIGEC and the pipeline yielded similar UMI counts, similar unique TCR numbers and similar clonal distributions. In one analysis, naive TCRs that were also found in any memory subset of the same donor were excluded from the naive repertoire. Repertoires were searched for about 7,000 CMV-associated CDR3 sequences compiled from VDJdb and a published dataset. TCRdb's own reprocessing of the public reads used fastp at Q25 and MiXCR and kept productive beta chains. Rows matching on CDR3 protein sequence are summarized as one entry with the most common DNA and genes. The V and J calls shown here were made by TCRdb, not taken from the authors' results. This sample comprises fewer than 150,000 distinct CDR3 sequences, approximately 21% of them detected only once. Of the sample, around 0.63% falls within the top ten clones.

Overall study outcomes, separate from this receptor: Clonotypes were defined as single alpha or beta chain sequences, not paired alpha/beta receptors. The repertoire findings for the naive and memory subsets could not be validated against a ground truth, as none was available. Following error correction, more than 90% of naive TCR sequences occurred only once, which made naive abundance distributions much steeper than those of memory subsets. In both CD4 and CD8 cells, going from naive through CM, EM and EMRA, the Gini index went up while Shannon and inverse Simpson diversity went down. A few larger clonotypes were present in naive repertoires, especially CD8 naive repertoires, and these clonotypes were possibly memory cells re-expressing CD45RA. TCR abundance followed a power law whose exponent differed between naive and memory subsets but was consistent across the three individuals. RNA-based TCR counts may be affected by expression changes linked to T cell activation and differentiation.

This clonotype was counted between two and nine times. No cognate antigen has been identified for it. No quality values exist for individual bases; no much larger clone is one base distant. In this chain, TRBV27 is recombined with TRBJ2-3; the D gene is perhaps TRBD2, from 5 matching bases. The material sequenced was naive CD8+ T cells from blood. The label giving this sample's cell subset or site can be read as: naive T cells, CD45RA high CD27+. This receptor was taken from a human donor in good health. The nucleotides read TGTGCCAGCAGTTTAACTCCACCCGGGGTTAGCACAGATACGCAGTATTTT. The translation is CASSLTPPGVSTDTQYF.